Listed below are T cell receptor beta chains from one sample, sequenced in a study of T cell responses to AZD1222 COVID-19 vaccine. Only in-frame clones appear in the TCRdb table, and some are missing; sequencing was by immunoSEQ multiplex PCR. The table shows about 190,000 clones, with about 92% occurring only once. This specimen consisted of peripheral blood, obtained 28 days after the second dose of the MenACWY control vaccine. All receptors derive from an adult who received the MenACWY meningococcal vaccine as a control. Both conserved end residues are part of each CDR3. D genes are given only for firm matches. Size tells how often a clone was seen (once, few, many) or the class of an expanded clone, and some rows leave it out.

.,.,TRBJ1-6,TRBV28,CASSASGDSPLHF,TGTGCCAGCAGCGCCTCGGGGGATTCACCCCTCCACTTT
.,.,TRBJ2-7,TRBV27,CASSVRDGSYEQYF,TGTGCCAGCAGTGTCCGGGACGGGAGCTACGAGCAGTACTTC
.,.,TRBJ2-3,TRBV12-3/TRBV12-4,CASSQSRSTQYF,TGTGCCAGCAGTCAAAGTAGATCTACGCAGTATTTT
TRBD2,.,TRBJ2-3,TRBV7-2,CASSQRLAGAGNTQYF,TGTGCCAGCAGCCAAAGACTAGCGGGAGCAGGAAATACGCAGTATTTT
.,once,TRBJ2-1,TRBV20-1,CSARMGGMQFF,TGCAGTGCTAGGATGGGGGGAATGCAGTTCTTC
TRBD2,.,TRBJ2-7,TRBV14,CASSPLGLAGTEQYF,TGTGCCAGCAGCCCCTTGGGACTAGCGGGGACCGAGCAGTACTTC
TRBD2,.,TRBJ2-3,TRBV9,CASSVAGGHTDTQYF,TGTGCCAGCAGCGTAGCGGGAGGGCACACAGATACGCAGTATTTT
.,.,TRBJ1-1,TRBV12-3/TRBV12-4,CASSLGVNTEAFF,TGTGCCAGCAGTTTGGGCGTGAACACTGAAGCTTTCTTT
TRBD1,.,TRBJ1-1,TRBV9,CASSVAPGGTEAFF,TGTGCCAGCAGCGTAGCCCCAGGGGGCACTGAAGCTTTCTTT
TRBD2,once,TRBJ2-3,TRBV11-3,CASSFPSGDTQYF,TGTGCCAGCAGCTTTCCTAGCGGTGATACGCAGTATTTT
.,.,TRBJ1-5,TRBV28,CASSPPPPGNQPQHF,TGTGCCAGCAGTCCCCCCCCTCCAGGGAATCAGCCCCAGCATTTT
.,.,TRBJ1-1,TRBV4-1,CASSLGVGGRTEAFF,TGCGCCAGCAGCCTTGGTGTGGGGGGCCGGACTGAAGCTTTCTTT
.,.,TRBJ1-1,TRBV14,CASSQVTEIEAFF,TGTGCCAGCAGCCAAGTCACTGAGATTGAAGCTTTCTTT
TRBD1,once,TRBJ1-2,TRBV29-1,CSARTGNYGYTF,TGCAGCGCCCGGACAGGAAACTATGGCTACACCTTC
TRBD1,.,TRBJ1-3,TRBV9,CASSGSVDRESSGNTIYF,TGTGCCAGCAGCGGATCCGTGGACAGGGAGAGCTCTGGAAACACCATATATTTT
TRBD2,.,TRBJ2-2,TRBV9,CASSSKLAANTGELFF,TGTGCCAGCAGCTCAAAACTAGCGGCGAACACCGGGGAGCTGTTTTTT